The sequence of this T cell receptor (beta chain) was determined in a study of T cell clones after liver transplantation. The overall study: Liver transplant recipients had immunosuppression withdrawal attempted within 2 years. TCRbeta sequencing after a pre-transplant mixed lymphocyte reaction identified graft-donor-reactive clones, later tracked in post-transplant blood. Study-level findings and limits: A significant post-transplant drop in circulating graft-donor-reactive CD4 TCRbeta sequences occurred in most of the 8 subjects.

Unstimulated PBMCs were sorted into CD3+CD4+ and CD3+CD8+ populations. TCRdb's table, derived via immunoSEQ multiplex PCR, lists solely in-frame clones and lacks some. The table records roughly 80,000 clones, approximately 82% of them present only once. CDR3 size: 16 residues. V was trimmed by 0 bases and J by 0 bases, leaving 10 bases between them. Per germline, CDR1 SGHRS and CDR2 YFSETQ. Details on this clone: Its antigen is unknown.

Here the sequenced sample was CD4+ T cells from blood, taken at the 22-month timepoint. This TCR was recovered from a human patient who received a liver transplant. Among the T cells, some may be from the graft donor. J is TRBJ1-5 and V is TRBV5-1, with D uncertain. This CDR3 reads CASSLEGDYSNQPQHF. CDR3 sequence (DNA): TGCGCCAGCAGCTTGGAAGGAGACTATAGCAATCAGCCCCAGCATTTT.